What follows are 26 T cell receptor beta chains derived from one specimen sequenced in a study of blood T cell repertoires in COVID-19. Assay: immunoSEQ multiplex PCR; the TCRdb copy retains only in-frame clones and omits some. The sample holds approximately 190,000 clones; 88% are singletons and the top ten take around 6%. Input material: peripheral blood. These receptors all stem from a man aged 40-49 years with active or convalescent COVID-19.

The rearrangement links TRBV19 to TRBJ1-6; tentative D call: TRBD1 (6 bases). The CDR3 runs 14 residues. Trimming left V 4 bases short and J 10 bases short, with 14 bases between. Germline V CDR1 and CDR2: LNHDA, SQIVND (reference sequence). The CDR3 DNA reads TGTGCCAGTAGTAGCGGACAGTTTGGCTCACCCCTCCACTTT. This translates into CASSSGQFGSPLHF.

The rearrangement uses TRBV6-4 and TRBJ2-3; tentative D call: TRBD2 (6 bases). V lost 7 bases and J 0 bases, leaving 14 bases between the germline ends. CDR1 and CDR2 (germline): MRHNA, SNTAGT. CDR3 size: 15 residues. CDR3 amino acids: CASTRGTGSTDTQYF. The CDR3 nucleotides read TGTGCCAGCACTCGGGGGACCGGTAGCACAGATACGCAGTATTTT.

The chain has TRBV11-3 and TRBJ2-7; D is uncertain. CDR1 is SGHNT and CDR2 is YENEEA in the germline V gene. The CDR3 extends over 18 amino acids. Between the trimmed V and J ends, which lost 2 bases and 3 bases, there was a span of 23 bases. The CDR3 here is CASSLQFPMYPSDYEQYF. CDR3 nucleotides: TGTGCCAGCAGCTTACAATTCCCTATGTATCCATCTGACTACGAGCAGTACTTC.

V usage is TRBV19 and J usage is TRBJ2-7; 7 nucleotides align to TRBD1. Looked up from germline, CDR1 is LNHDA and CDR2 is SQIVND (reference sequence). The V and J ends lost 5 bases and 1 base, in that order; junction bases with no gene match: 8. This CDR3 region has 15 residues. The CDR3 DNA follows: TGTGCCAGTAGTCCATGGACAGGCCTATCCTACGAGCAGTACTTC. Its protein product is CASSPWTGLSYEQYF.

The J gene is TRBJ2-1, the V gene TRBV27; 9 bases fit TRBD1. The ends lost 2 bases at V and 4 bases at J; junction bases unmatched: 6. This CDR3 comprises 16 residues. CDR1 is MNHEY, CDR2 SMNVEV, per germline (reference sequence). The DNA of the CDR3 is TGTGCCAGCAGTTTACGAAGGGACAGGGCATACAATGAGCAGTTCTTC. It specifies CASSLRRDRAYNEQFF.

Here the CDR3 reads CAWSVATGSNQPQHF. CDR3 in DNA: TGTGCCTGGAGTGTTGCGACAGGCTCCAATCAGCCCCAGCATTTT. This chain connects TRBV30 to TRBJ1-5; D is perhaps TRBD1 (6 bases). The CDR3 has 15 amino acids. The V gene's germline CDR1 is GTSNPN and CDR2 SVGIG (reference sequence). V lost 0 bases and J 3 bases, leaving 12 bases between the germline ends.

The J gene is TRBJ1-6, the V gene TRBV6-5; D might be TRBD1 (6 bases). This CDR3 contains 16 residues. Germline V gene sequence: CDR1 MNHEY, CDR2 SVGAGI. Trimming took 4 bases from V and 0 from J, leaving 10 bases between them. The CDR3 bases are TGTGCCAGCAGTTCACAGGGTTTCTCCTATAATTCACCCCTCCACTTT. Its translation is CASSSQGFSYNSPLHF.

The chain has TRBV10-3 and TRBJ2-7; no reliable D call. The CDR3 covers 12 residues. Per germline, CDR1 ENHRY and CDR2 SYGVKD. The V and J ends lost 4 bases and 5 bases respectively, with 9 bases between them. CDR3 coding DNA: TGTGCCATCAGTGCCGAGGCCGACGAGCAGTACTTC. Translating gives CAISAEADEQYF.

The rearrangement links TRBV27 to TRBJ1-3; unclear D gene. This CDR3 has 16 residues. Trimming pared 6 bases from V and 0 bases from J, leaving 15 bases between. Germline V CDR1 and CDR2: MNHEY, SMNVEV (reference sequence). This CDR3 is CASRTTSGRSGNTIYF. In DNA, the CDR3 is TGTGCCAGCAGGACAACTAGCGGGCGCTCTGGAAACACCATATATTTT.

This chain connects TRBV2 to TRBJ2-2, with a tentative D call TRBD2 (7 bases). This CDR3 contains 16 residues. Germline values: CDR1 SNHLY, CDR2 FYNNEI. Trimming took 3 bases from V and 6 from J, leaving 17 bases between them. The CDR3 protein is CASSEIRAGAAGELFF. CDR3 coding DNA: TGTGCCAGCAGTGAGATCCGGGCGGGGGCTGCCGGGGAGCTGTTTTTT.

In its sample, this clone was seen once. This chain links TRBV7-2 with TRBJ2-3; 7 bases match TRBD2. Germline CDR1 SGHTA, CDR2 FQGNSA. This CDR3 spans 17 amino acids. Trimming took 1 base from V and 3 from J; bases not matched to a gene: 10. This CDR3 is CASSLGGSGYTTDTQYF. Here the CDR3 DNA reads TGTGCCAGCAGCTTAGGAGGTAGCGGGTACACGACAGATACGCAGTATTTT.

The rearrangement links TRBV15 to TRBJ1-5; no definite D call. The CDR3 totals 14 residues. In germline, CDR1 is LNHNV, CDR2 YYDKDF (reference sequence). The V and J ends lost 0 bases and 8 bases respectively, with 11 bases between them. CDR3 nucleotides: TGTGCCACCAGCAGAGATCCCGGGTTCGAGCCCCAGCATTTT. This gives the protein CATSRDPGFEPQHF.

The chain is built from TRBV2 and TRBJ2-7, with TRBD1 matching 8 bases. V trimming: 5 bases; J trimming: 5 bases; junction bases outside the gene matches: 5. The germline gives CDR1 SNHLY, CDR2 FYNNEI. The CDR3 is 13 residues long. The chain's CDR3 is CASSRTGLHEQYF. The CDR3 region has the DNA TGTGCCAGCAGTCGGACAGGGCTTCACGAGCAGTACTTC.

The CDR3, as DNA: TGTGCCAGCAGCCCAGACCTTCGTTCACCCCTCCACTTT. Protein: CASSPDLRSPLHF. The chain carries TRBV3-1 (or the pseudogene TRBV3-2) and TRBJ1-6; D is undetermined. Trimming cost V 4 bases and J 9 bases, with 10 bases left between them. This CDR3 spans 13 amino acids. Germline CDR1 is LGHDT and CDR2 is YNNKEL (reference sequence).

The CDR3 DNA sequence: TGCGCCAGCAGCTTGGCTGGGACAGGGGGGCGCGAGCAGTACTTC. Its translation: CASSLAGTGGREQYF. This chain links TRBV5-1 with TRBJ2-7; TRBD1 matches 11 bases. CDR3 length equals 15 residues. V shed 0 bases and J 6 bases; nucleotides not matched to a gene: 5. The germline CDR1 and CDR2 sequences are SGHRS and YFSETQ.

The CDR3 loop is CASIGEGSNEQFF. The CDR3 region has the DNA TGTGCCAGTATCGGGGAGGGTAGCAATGAGCAGTTCTTC. The V gene is TRBV19, the J gene TRBJ2-1, with 7 bases aligning to TRBD2. The germline V gene has CDR1 LNHDA and CDR2 SQIVND (reference sequence). Trimming took 7 bases from V and 6 from J; bases not matched to a gene: 6. The CDR3 length is 13 residues.

The chain recombines TRBV25-1 with TRBJ1-2, with D unresolved. This CDR3 has 16 amino acids. The V and J ends lost 2 bases and 4 bases respectively, with 17 bases between them. Looked up from germline, CDR1 is MGHDK and CDR2 is SYGVNS. CDR3 loop: CASSEEGVLAGYGYTF. The CDR3 nucleotides read TGTGCCAGCAGTGAAGAGGGAGTCCTGGCGGGCTATGGCTACACCTTC.

The V call is TRBV12-3 or TRBV12-4, the J call TRBJ2-1, with unresolved D. V lost 3 bases to trimming and J lost 6 bases, with 9 bases between them. The CDR3 spans 13 residues. The CDR3 bases are TGTGCCAGCAGTTTTGCTAGTCGCAATGAGCAGTTCTTC. Protein product: CASSFASRNEQFF.

The chain carries TRBV19 and TRBJ1-1, with D unclear. V was pared by 4 bases and J by 3 bases, with 9 bases between. The CDR3 runs 13 residues. Germline-derived CDR1 and CDR2 are LNHDA and SQIVND (reference sequence). CDR3 region: CASSKNTYTEAFF. CDR3 bases: TGTGCCAGTAGTAAGAACACCTACACTGAAGCTTTCTTT.

The rearrangement joins TRBV6-5 to TRBJ1-2, with TRBD1 as a possible D gene (6 bases). Trimming stripped 5 bases from V and 6 bases from J, with 10 bases between. This CDR3 contains 12 residues. Germline CDR1 reads MNHEY; CDR2 reads SVGAGI. CDR3 loop: CASSPPGDGYTF. The CDR3 coding sequence is TGTGCCAGCAGTCCCCCAGGGGATGGCTACACCTTC.

The V and J genes are TRBV5-1 and TRBJ2-5; D is perhaps TRBD1 (6 bases). CDR3 length: 14 amino acids. In germline, CDR1 is SGHRS, CDR2 YFSETQ. V was shortened by 2 bases and J by 6 bases, with 14 bases between the two germline ends. The CDR3 sequence is CASSFRPGEQTQYF. As DNA, the CDR3 is TGCGCCAGCAGCTTCAGGCCAGGGGAACAGACCCAGTACTTC.

This clone showed up just once. This chain connects TRBV18 to TRBJ1-5; possibly TRBD1 for D (6 bases). V lost 0 bases and J lost 11, with 14 bases in between. CDR1 and CDR2 (germline): KGHSH, LQKENI. CDR3 length equals 14 residues. The CDR3 DNA reads as TGTGCCAGCTCACCACCGTCGGAGAAGGGGGCCCAGCATTTT. This codes for CASSPPSEKGAQHF.

The V call is TRBV6-5, the J call TRBJ1-1, with D unresolved. The CDR3 totals 13 residues. The germline gives CDR1 MNHEY, CDR2 SVGAGI. V shed 7 bases and J shed 2 bases, with 11 bases lying between them. CDR3 amino acids: CASTVKKNTEAFF. In nucleotides, the CDR3 is TGTGCCAGCACGGTAAAGAAAAACACTGAAGCTTTCTTT.

V is TRBV9 and J is TRBJ1-1, with D tentatively TRBD1 (6 bases). The CDR3 is made up of 15 amino acids. Deletions cut 0 bases from V and 8 bases from J, with 17 bases between. Germline V CDR1 and CDR2: SGDLS, YYNGEE. The CDR3 sequence is CASSVGTTGLNEAFF. The DNA for the CDR3 is TGTGCCAGCAGCGTAGGGACCACAGGGTTGAACGAAGCTTTCTTT.

V gene TRBV4-3 combines with J gene TRBJ1-1, with D uncertain. The V and J ends lost 4 bases and 4 bases respectively, with 16 bases between them. The CDR3 has 15 residues. Germline lookup yields CDR1 LGHNA and CDR2 YSLEER. The CDR3 nucleotides read TGCGCCAGCAGCCCTCGGGTGGATAGGAGCACTGAAGCTTTCTTT. Its protein product is CASSPRVDRSTEAFF.

The V and J genes are TRBV7-9 and TRBJ2-5, with a tentative D call TRBD2 (7 bases). The CDR3 totals 12 residues. The ends were cut back, 5 bases at V and 14 bases at J, with 18 bases in the middle. Germline CDR1 is SEHNR and CDR2 is FQNEAQ (reference sequence). The DNA for the CDR3 is TGTGCCAGCAGCCAGACGGGGGGCGGCGAATACTTC. Translation: CASSQTGGGEYF.